This section outlines one TCR beta chain sequence together with its context. What it binds is unknown. Naive-designated CD8 cells lacked CD45RO, were positively enriched for CCR7, and omitted terminally differentiated effector memory CD45RA+ cells. CDR1 is MDHEN, CDR2 SYDVKM, per germline. This CDR3 contains 19 residues. Trimming removed 5 bases at V and 0 bases at J, with 23 bases between. At the deep level, the assay was run. The assay was immunoSEQ multiplex PCR, and TCRdb's table has in-frame clones only and misses some. The data hold approximately 2,000,000 clones, with approximately 92% observed a single time. The record originates from a study of shared clonotypes between healthy human individuals. Overall study findings and caveats: Few donors restricted represented genetic and exposure-history diversity. Despite large depth, rarefaction showed incomplete sorted-subset sequencing. Across subsets, estimated richness was generally greater for naive than for memory populations.

Sample: naive CD8+ T cells from PBMCs. This clonotype was sampled from a man aged 18 to 29 in good health. Some clones in this sample may be carry-over from other donors' samples. The chain has TRBV28 and TRBJ1-3; D may be TRBD1 (6 bases). CDR3 coding DNA: TGTGCCAGCAGTCTTTGGGGGCTGACTGGGACCTTCTCTGGAAACACCATATATTTT. It is translated as CASSLWGLTGTFSGNTIYF.